Following are 14 T cell receptor beta chains from one sample sequenced in a study of blood T cells in healthy people across ages. With a J-beta primer mix and a sample-barcoded 5' primer, a second PCR ran about 6 to 11 cycles. TCRdb itself ran the 5' RACE reads through MiXCR, one entry per CDR3 protein. This table has around 1,500,000 distinct CDR3 sequences, 40% to 50% appearing once. Sequenced: blood. The receptors stem from a woman aged 18-29 years in good health.

The chain has TRBV4-1 and TRBJ2-7; no clear D. The CDR3 consists of 15 residues. Trimming took 4 bases from V and 3 from J, leaving 16 bases between them. Germline values: CDR1 MGHRA, CDR2 YSYEKL. CDR3 sequence (DNA): TGCGCCAGCAGCCGAGAAAGCCTCCCCAGCTACGAGCAGTACTTC. Amino acid sequence: CASSRESLPSYEQYF.

The J gene is TRBJ2-1, the V gene TRBV7-2; 12 nucleotides match TRBD2. Germline V lookup: CDR1 SGHTA, CDR2 FQGNSA. The ends lost 7 bases at V and 7 bases at J; junction bases unmatched: 11. CDR3 length: 16 residues. CDR3 region: CASTPIPSGGANEQFF. The CDR3 bases are TGTGCCAGCACCCCCATCCCTAGCGGGGGGGCGAATGAGCAGTTCTTC.

The rearrangement links TRBV2 to TRBJ2-3; D unresolved. The V end was cut by 2 bases, the J end by 4 bases, with 13 bases between. This CDR3 is 15 amino acids long. Germline V gene sequence: CDR1 SNHLY, CDR2 FYNNEI. CDR3 amino acids: CASSEYGRNSDTQYF. The DNA of the CDR3 is TGTGCCAGCAGTGAATACGGCAGGAACTCAGATACGCAGTATTTT. Supplemented by reference TRBV2 and TRBJ2-3, the full variable domain reads EPEVTQTPSHQVTQMGQEVILRCVPISNHLYFYWYRQILGQKVEFLVSFYNNEISEKSEIFDDQFSVERPDGSNFTLKIRSTKLEDSAMYFCASSEYGRNSDTQYFGPGTRLTVL.

This clonotype appeared a few times. The genes are TRBV20-1 and TRBJ2-1; TRBD2 matches 9 bases. Germline assignment: CDR1 DFQATT and CDR2 SNEGSKA (reference sequence). The ends lost 1 base at V and 10 bases at J; junction bases unmatched: 8. CDR3 length: 14 residues. CDR3: CSARGLAGLWEQFF. DNA of the CDR3: TGCAGTGCTAGAGGGCTAGCGGGATTATGGGAGCAGTTCTTC.

This chain connects TRBV5-5 to TRBJ2-1, with 9 bases matching TRBD2. V gave up 2 bases and J gave up 8 bases; unmatched junction bases: 5. The CDR3 sequence is 14 residues long. From germline, CDR1 is SGHKS and CDR2 YYEKEE (reference sequence). The CDR3 DNA follows: TGTGCCAGCAGCTTAAGCGGGGGGCGGGATGAGCAGTTCTTC. Translated, it gives CASSLSGGRDEQFF.

This clonotype was seen once. The CDR3 DNA is TGTGCCAGCAGTGAACAGGGATATGGCGTTTTGAACACTGAAGCTTTCTTT. Its protein product is CASSEQGYGVLNTEAFF. V usage is TRBV12-3 or TRBV12-4 and J usage is TRBJ1-1; perhaps TRBD1 as D (6 bases). The CDR3 is 17 residues long. Trimming stripped 5 bases from V and 0 bases from J, with 19 bases between.

The V call is TRBV9, the J call TRBJ2-3; 7 bases are shared with TRBD2. Looked up from germline, CDR1 is SGDLS and CDR2 is YYNGEE. The J segment lost 0 bases and the V segment lost 0 bases, leaving 10 bases of the junction unmatched. This CDR3 spans 18 amino acids. The CDR3 loop reads CASSVATSASGSTDTQYF. CDR3 nucleotide sequence: TGTGCCAGCAGCGTAGCTACCTCGGCTAGCGGAAGCACAGATACGCAGTATTTT. The full variable domain, in which reference TRBV9 and TRBJ2-3 provide the parts outside the CDR3, is DSGVTQTPKHLITATGQRVTLRCSPRSGDLSVYWYQQSLDQGLQFLIQYYNGEERAKGNILERFSAQQFPDLHSELNLSSLELGDSALYFCASSVATSASGSTDTQYFGPGTRLTVL.

This clonotype was found many times. V usage is TRBV3-1 and J usage is TRBJ2-2, with D possibly being TRBD2 (6 bases). CDR3 length: 16 amino acids. CDR1 is LGHDT, CDR2 YNNKEL, per germline (reference sequence). Between the trimmed V and J ends, which lost 0 bases and 0 bases, there was a span of 8 bases. CDR3 amino acids: CASSQEAGSNTGELFF. CDR3 DNA: TGTGCCAGCAGCCAAGAGGCGGGATCGAACACCGGGGAGCTGTTTTTT.

This clonotype was counted a few times. The chain carries TRBV3-1 and TRBJ2-7; D is unclear. Per germline, CDR1 LGHDT and CDR2 YNNKEL (reference sequence). Trimming removed 1 base from V and 3 bases from J, with 13 bases in between. CDR3 length equals 15 residues. The CDR3 DNA reads TGTGCCAGCAGCCAAGTTAGTACTACCTACTACGAGCAGTACTTC. It yields the protein CASSQVSTTYYEQYF.

CDR3 DNA: TGTGCCAGCAGCTTTCCCGGGGCAGGGGGCGATGGCCTGAACACTGAAGCTTTCTTT. Its protein is CASSFPGAGGDGLNTEAFF. The chain carries TRBV7-6 and TRBJ1-1, with 8 bases matching TRBD1. This CDR3 has 19 amino acids. The V and J ends lost 3 bases and 0 bases, in that order; junction bases with no gene match: 15. The germline gives CDR1 SGHVS, CDR2 FNYEAQ.

Only a few counts were recorded for this clonotype. The CDR3 DNA sequence: TGTGCCAGCAGCTTAGGCCTACTGGGCAATCAGCCCCAGCATTTT. Translated, it gives CASSLGLLGNQPQHF. J is TRBJ1-5 and V is TRBV13; unclear D gene. The CDR3 covers 15 residues. V lost 0 bases, J lost 2 bases, and 8 bases lay in between. The germline V gene encodes CDR1 PRHDT and CDR2 FYEKMQ (reference sequence).

The J gene is TRBJ2-7, the V gene TRBV5-1, with unresolved D. TRBJ2-5 explains the end of the DNA better; the J call may be wrong. The CDR3 has 12 residues. Germline V gene lookup returns CDR1 SGHRS and CDR2 YFSETQ. The CDR3 nucleotides are TGCGCCAGCAGCACCAACTCGGAGACCCAGTACTTC. Translation gives CASSTNSETQYF.

This rearrangement joins TRBV6-5 to TRBJ2-3, with 16 nucleotides matching TRBD2. CDR1 is MNHEY, CDR2 SVGAGI, per germline. V lost 0 bases and J lost 4; bases outside the gene matches: 1. The CDR3 spans 17 residues. The CDR3 DNA is TGTGCCAGCAGTTACTCGGGGACTAGCGGGAGGGCAGATACGCAGTATTTT. Its protein is CASSYSGTSGRADTQYF.

The chain joins TRBV9 to TRBJ2-7, with D possibly being TRBD2 (6 bases). Germline lookup yields CDR1 SGDLS and CDR2 YYNGEE. The CDR3 has 17 amino acids. Deletions cut 2 bases from V and 7 bases from J, with 25 bases between. The chain's CDR3 is CASSVLKPGVNVGEQYF. The CDR3 nucleotides read TGTGCCAGCAGCGTCCTCAAACCGGGAGTAAATGTAGGTGAGCAGTACTTC.